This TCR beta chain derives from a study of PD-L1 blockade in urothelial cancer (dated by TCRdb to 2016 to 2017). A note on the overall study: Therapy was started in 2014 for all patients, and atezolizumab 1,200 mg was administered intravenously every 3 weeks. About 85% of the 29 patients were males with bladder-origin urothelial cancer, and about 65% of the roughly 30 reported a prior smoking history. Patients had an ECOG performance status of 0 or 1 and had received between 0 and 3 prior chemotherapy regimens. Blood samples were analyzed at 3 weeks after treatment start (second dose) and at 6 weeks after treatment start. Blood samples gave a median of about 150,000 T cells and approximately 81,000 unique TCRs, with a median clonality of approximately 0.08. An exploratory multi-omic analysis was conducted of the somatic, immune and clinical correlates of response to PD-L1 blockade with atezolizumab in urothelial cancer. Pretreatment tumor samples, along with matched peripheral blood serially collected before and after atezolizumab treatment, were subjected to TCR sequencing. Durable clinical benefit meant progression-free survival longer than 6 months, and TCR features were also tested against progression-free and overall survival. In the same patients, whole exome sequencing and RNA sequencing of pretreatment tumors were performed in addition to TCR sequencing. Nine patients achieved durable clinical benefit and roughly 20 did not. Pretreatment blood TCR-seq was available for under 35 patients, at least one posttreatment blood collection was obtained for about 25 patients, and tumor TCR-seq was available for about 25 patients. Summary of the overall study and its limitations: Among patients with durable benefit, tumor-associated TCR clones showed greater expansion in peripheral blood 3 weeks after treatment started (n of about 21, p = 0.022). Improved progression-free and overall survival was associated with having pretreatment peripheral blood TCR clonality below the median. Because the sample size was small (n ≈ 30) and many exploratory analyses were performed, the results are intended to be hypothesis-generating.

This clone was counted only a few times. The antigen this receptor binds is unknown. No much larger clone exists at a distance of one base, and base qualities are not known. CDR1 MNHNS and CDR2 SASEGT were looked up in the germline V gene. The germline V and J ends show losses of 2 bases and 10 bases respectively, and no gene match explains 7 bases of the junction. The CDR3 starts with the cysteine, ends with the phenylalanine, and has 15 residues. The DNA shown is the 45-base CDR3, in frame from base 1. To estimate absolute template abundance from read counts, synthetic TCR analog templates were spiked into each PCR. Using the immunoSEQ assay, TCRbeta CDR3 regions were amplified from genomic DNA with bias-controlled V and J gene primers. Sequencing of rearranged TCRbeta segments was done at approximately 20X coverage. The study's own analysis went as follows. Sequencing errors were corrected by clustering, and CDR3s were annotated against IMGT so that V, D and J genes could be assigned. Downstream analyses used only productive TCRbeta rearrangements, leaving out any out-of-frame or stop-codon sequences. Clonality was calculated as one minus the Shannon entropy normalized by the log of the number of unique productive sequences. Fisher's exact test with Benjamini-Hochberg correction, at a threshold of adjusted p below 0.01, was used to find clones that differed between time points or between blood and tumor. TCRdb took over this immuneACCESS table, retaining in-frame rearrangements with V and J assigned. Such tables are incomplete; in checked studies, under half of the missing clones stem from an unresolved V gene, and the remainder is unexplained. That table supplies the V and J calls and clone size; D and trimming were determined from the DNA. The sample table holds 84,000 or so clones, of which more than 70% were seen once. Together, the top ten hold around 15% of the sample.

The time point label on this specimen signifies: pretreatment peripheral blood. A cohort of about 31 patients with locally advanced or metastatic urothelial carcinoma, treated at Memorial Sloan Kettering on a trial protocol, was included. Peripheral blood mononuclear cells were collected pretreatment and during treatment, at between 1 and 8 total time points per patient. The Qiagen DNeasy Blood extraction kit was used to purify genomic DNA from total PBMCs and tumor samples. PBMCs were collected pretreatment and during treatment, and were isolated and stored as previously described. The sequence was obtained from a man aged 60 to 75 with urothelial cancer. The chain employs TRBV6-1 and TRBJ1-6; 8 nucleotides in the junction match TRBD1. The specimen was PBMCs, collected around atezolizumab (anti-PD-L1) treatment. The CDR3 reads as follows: CASSEPPGGGSPLHF. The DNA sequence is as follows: TGTGCCAGCAGTGAACCTCCAGGGGGCGGATCACCCCTCCACTTT.